These T cell receptor beta chains were read from a single sample in a study of post-analysis software for immune sequencing data. TCRdb redid the calling of the PCR reads with MiXCR, one entry per CDR3 protein. In the table there are 350,000 to 450,000 distinct CDR3 sequences, less than 35% of which are singletons. The material sequenced was blood. The origin of the receptors is a girl aged 5-17 years with multiple sclerosis. Both conserved end residues are part of each CDR3. The D gene is left open where the match is weak. Size values are once, few and many counts, or a class for expanded clones, and some rows have none.

v_gene,abundance,len,d_gene,j_gene,CDR3aa
TRBV20-1,.,14,.,TRBJ1-2,CSALSSEGNYGYTF
TRBV12-3/TRBV12-4,once,15,TRBD1,TRBJ2-3,CASSYQQGGTDAQYF
TRBV4-1,few,18,TRBD1,TRBJ2-7,CASSQDIGTGPSSYEQYF
TRBV12-3/TRBV12-4,few,13,.,TRBJ2-7,CASSLAGGHEQYF
TRBV3-1,.,16,TRBD2,TRBJ2-3,CASSQEEGLYTDTQYF
TRBV5-4,few,15,TRBD2,TRBJ2-7,CASSSGLAGDYEQYF
TRBV2,.,15,TRBD1,TRBJ2-3,CASSARDRLTDTQYF
TRBV11-2,.,15,.,TRBJ2-7,CASSPRGGVQDEQYF
TRBV3-1,.,17,TRBD2,TRBJ2-2,CASKETSGGQNTGELFF
TRBV4-3,few,15,.,TRBJ1-5,CASSQDLGRDWPQHF
TRBV5-1,few,15,.,TRBJ2-1,CASSLVAGNYNEQFF
TRBV9,.,13,.,TRBJ1-1,CASSITANTEAFF
TRBV12-3/TRBV12-4,few,14,.,TRBJ1-6,CASSLLRAGSPLHF
TRBV7-2,few,12,.,TRBJ1-6,CASSPANSPLHF
TRBV5-1,few,15,.,TRBJ2-3,CASSLGGGDADTQYF
TRBV28,.,16,.,TRBJ2-1,CASSYPLGGPWDEQFF
TRBV12-3/TRBV12-4,.,11,.,TRBJ1-1,CASTLNPEAFF
TRBV7-3,few,14,.,TRBJ2-7,CASSPGSGDYEQYF
TRBV4-1,.,17,.,TRBJ1-1,CASSQPTRGPIRPEAFF
TRBV7-9,.,15,.,TRBJ2-7,CASSLGPEGIYEQYF
TRBV3-1,few,11,.,TRBJ2-7,CASSRANEQYF
TRBV10-3,.,16,.,TRBJ1-1,CAIQGRKRGGRTEAFF
TRBV20-1,.,13,TRBD1,TRBJ1-1,CSATDRVCAEAFF
TRBV12-3/TRBV12-4,.,12,.,TRBJ2-5,CASSFRTGEQYF
TRBV27,few,13,.,TRBJ2-7,CASRSSSSYEQYF
TRBV12-3/TRBV12-4,few,16,TRBD1,TRBJ2-1,CASSFRGTGGTNEQFF
TRBV7-9,few,14,.,TRBJ1-4,CASSPTSTNEKLFF
TRBV10-3,many,15,.,TRBJ2-7,CAISVGRGEDYEQYF
TRBV4-1,.,14,TRBD1,TRBJ1-2,CASSQPGQGSGYTF
TRBV18,many,13,.,TRBJ2-5,CASSPRRQETQYF
TRBV6-5,.,15,.,.,CASSYGEKGDDEQYF
TRBV20-1,.,17,TRBD2,TRBJ2-1,CSASPAVWRGAYNEQFF
TRBV20-1,.,13,.,TRBJ1-2,CSARAQANYGYTF
TRBV20-1,.,13,TRBD1,TRBJ2-7,CSATLDRYDEQYF